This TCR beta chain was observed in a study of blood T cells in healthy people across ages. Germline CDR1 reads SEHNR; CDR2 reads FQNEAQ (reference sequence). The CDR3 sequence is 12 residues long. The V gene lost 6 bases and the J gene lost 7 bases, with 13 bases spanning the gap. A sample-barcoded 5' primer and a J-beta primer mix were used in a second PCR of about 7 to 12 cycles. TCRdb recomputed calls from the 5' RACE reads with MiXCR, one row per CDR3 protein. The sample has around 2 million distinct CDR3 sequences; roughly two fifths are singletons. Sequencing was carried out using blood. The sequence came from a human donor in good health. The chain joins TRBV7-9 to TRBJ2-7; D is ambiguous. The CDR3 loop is CASRPFHPEQYF. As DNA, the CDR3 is TGTGCCAGCAGGCCTTTCCACCCAGAGCAGTACTTC.